This is a list of T cell receptor beta chains from one sample in a study of beta chain features in type 1 diabetes. Using immunoSEQ multiplex PCR, the repertoire was profiled, and TCRdb retains in-frame clones only, with some absent. Of some 9,800 clones in the sample, more than 75% were seen once. Sequenced sample: Tregs from blood. All receptors come from a woman in her late teens or twenties in good health. Each CDR3 is given with its conserved first and last residue. The order of the fields is V gene, clone size, D gene, J gene, CDR3 DNA, CDR3 protein. The D gene is left open where the match is weak. Not all rows give a size; the values are once, few, many and, for expanded clones, a class.

TRBV10-3	-	-	TRBJ2-1	TGTGCCATCAGTGCAGCGGGTGCCTACAATGAGCAGTTCTTC	CAISAAGAYNEQFF
TRBV5-1	-	TRBD2	TRBJ2-2	TGCGCCAGCAGCTTGGGGGCCGGGACTAGCGGGAGCACCGGGGAGCTGTTTTTT	CASSLGAGTSGSTGELFF
TRBV18	few	TRBD1	TRBJ2-7	TGTGCCAGCTCACCACAGCCTACAGGGGGCCACGAGCAGTACTTC	CASSPQPTGGHEQYF
TRBV2	-	TRBD1	TRBJ2-2	TGTGCCAGCAGTTGGGGACAGGGGTCGTTCGCGAACACCGGGGAGCTGTTTTTT	CASSWGQGSFANTGELFF
TRBV28	-	TRBD2	TRBJ2-7	TGTGCCAGCAGACTCCCGGGGACTAGCGGGAGTACAACCTACGAGCAGTACTTC	CASRLPGTSGSTTYEQYF
TRBV5-4	-	-	TRBJ1-2	TGTGCCAGCAGCTTGGACAGGTTAGCTAACTATGGCTACACCTTC	CASSLDRLANYGYTF
TRBV7-9	-	TRBD1	TRBJ2-1	TGTGTTACCCAGGGGGTTTGGGAGCAGTTCTTC	CVTQGVWEQFF
TRBV5-1	-	TRBD1	TRBJ1-2	TGCGCCAGCAGCCGGGACAGGGGAACCTCTGGCTACACCTTC	CASSRDRGTSGYTF
TRBV4-2	-	TRBD1	TRBJ2-2	TGTGCCAGCAGCCGGGACAGGGGGAATTCTGCCGGGGAGCTGTTTTTT	CASSRDRGNSAGELFF
TRBV4-1	once	TRBD2	TRBJ2-3	TGCGCCAGCAGCCAAGAACTAGCGGGGCTCACAGATACGCAGTATTTT	CASSQELAGLTDTQYF
TRBV19	-	TRBD2	TRBJ2-7	TGTGCCAGTAGTGCGACCGGGACTAGCAGTGAGTACTTC	CASSATGTSSEYF
TRBV30	once	-	TRBJ1-1	TGTGCCTGGATTCGGGGCGGGATGAACACTGAAGCTTTCTTT	CAWIRGGMNTEAFF
TRBV5-1	few	-	TRBJ1-1	TGCGCCAGCAGCCCCGGGAGGGGCAACACTGAAGCTTTCTTT	CASSPGRGNTEAFF
TRBV5-1	-	TRBD2	TRBJ2-3	TGCGCCAGCAGCCCGAGCGGGGTCACAGATACGCAGTATTTT	CASSPSGVTDTQYF
TRBV14	few	-	TRBJ2-1	TGTGCCAGCAGCCGTGCGGATGAGCAGTTCTTC	CASSRADEQFF
TRBV5-4	-	-	TRBJ1-1	TGTGCCAGCAGCCCAGATCAGGGGAACAAGGGAAAAGCTTTCTTT	CASSPDQGNKGKAFF
TRBV19	-	-	TRBJ2-3	TGTGCCAGTAGGGGCTCCAGGGGAGATACGCAGTATTTT	CASRGSRGDTQYF
TRBV4-1	-	TRBD1	TRBJ2-1	TGCGCCAGCAGCCAAAAGGGCGCCGGGACAGGGGGCGGATTACGGTCCTACAATGAGCAGTTCTTC	CASSQKGAGTGGGLRSYNEQFF
TRBV30	-	-	TRBJ1-5	TGTGCCTGGCGCTTCTCAGGATTTAGCAATCAGCCCCAGCATTTT	CAWRFSGFSNQPQHF
TRBV5-1	-	-	TRBJ1-1	TGCGCCAGCGCTAATAACAGGGTTGACACTGAAGCTTTCTTT	CASANNRVDTEAFF
TRBV14	-	TRBD1	TRBJ2-7	TGTGCCAGCAGTCTACAGGGGATGGGCTACTACGAGCAGTACTTC	CASSLQGMGYYEQYF
TRBV2	-	TRBD2	TRBJ2-3	TGTGCCAGCAGTGGAGCTAGCGGCGGCGTCGGCACAGATACGCAGTATTTT	CASSGASGGVGTDTQYF
TRBV10-3	-	TRBD2	TRBJ2-5	TGTGCCATCAGTGATCCCCCCCGGAGACTAGCGGGGGGCATCGGCCAAGAGACCCAGTACTTC	CAISDPPRRLAGGIGQETQYF
TRBV21-1	-	-	TRBJ2-5	TGTGCCAGCAGGAGGGCCCCACAAGAGACCCAGTACTTC	CASRRAPQETQYF
TRBV5-1	-	-	TRBJ1-1	TGCGCCAGCAGCCGGGGGACTGAAGCTTTCTTT	CASSRGTEAFF
TRBV29-1	-	TRBD1	TRBJ1-1	TGCAGCGTTGTACCCTCCGGGACAGGAAAAGCTTTCTTT	CSVVPSGTGKAFF
TRBV5-1	-	-	TRBJ2-7	TGCGCCAGCAGCTTGGGATCTCGCGGTTCCCTTGGAGTCGAGCAGTACTTC	CASSLGSRGSLGVEQYF
TRBV2	-	TRBD1	TRBJ2-2	TGTGCCAGCAGGGTTCGGACAGGGGACACCGGGGAGCTGTTTTTT	CASRVRTGDTGELFF
TRBV5-1	-	-	TRBJ2-1	TGCGCCAGCAGCCGGACAGGGAGGGAGAACAATGAGCAGTTCTTC	CASSRTGRENNEQFF
TRBV10-2	-	-	TRBJ1-3	TGCGCCAGCAAACAACAGGCTGGAAACACCATATATTTT	CASKQQAGNTIYF
TRBV30	-	-	TRBJ1-2	TGTGCCTGGAGTACGAAGAGAACTTATGGCTACACCTTC	CAWSTKRTYGYTF
TRBV7-9	-	TRBD2	TRBJ2-3	TGTGCCAGCAGCTTAGCGCTATTAGCGGGTAATACAGATACGCAGTATTTT	CASSLALLAGNTDTQYF
TRBV7-8	-	TRBD2	TRBJ2-7	TGTGCCAGCAGCTTAGGGACTAGCGGGAACGAGCAGTACTTC	CASSLGTSGNEQYF
TRBV9	once	-	TRBJ2-7	TGTGCCAGCAGCGAGGGGTTGGTGGGGGCAGACGAGCAGTACTTC	CASSEGLVGADEQYF
TRBV5-8	few	TRBD1	TRBJ1-2	TGTGCCAGCAGCTACCGGGACAGGAACTATGGCTACACCTTC	CASSYRDRNYGYTF
TRBV6-6	-	TRBD1	TRBJ2-5	TGTGCCAGCAGTCAACAGGGGGCCGAGACCCAGTACTTC	CASSQQGAETQYF
TRBV5-1	-	-	TRBJ2-3	TGCGCCAGCAGCTTGCCGGCAGGGTTCCCAGATACGCAGTATTTT	CASSLPAGFPDTQYF
TRBV2	-	-	TRBJ2-7	TGTGCCAGCAGTGTGACTCACGAGCAGTACTTC	CASSVTHEQYF
TRBV6-5	few	TRBD1	TRBJ1-3	TGTGCCAGCAGTCCACAGGGGGCTGGAAACACCATATATTTT	CASSPQGAGNTIYF
TRBV19	-	-	TRBJ2-3	TGTGCCAGTAGCGGGAGCATTAATACGCAGTATTTT	CASSGSINTQYF
TRBV2	-	TRBD1	TRBJ1-5	TGTGCCAGCAGACGGGACAGCCGGTTGGGGAGCAATCAGCCCCAGCATTTT	CASRRDSRLGSNQPQHF
TRBV11-3	-	TRBD2	TRBJ2-6	TGTGCCAGCAGCCGGAGCGGGACCCACTCTGGGGCCAACGTTCTGACTTTC	CASSRSGTHSGANVLTF
TRBV7-3	-	TRBD1	TRBJ1-6	TGTGCCAGCACCCGGGACAGGCTTTCACCCCTCCACTTT	CASTRDRLSPLHF
TRBV7-6	-	TRBD2	TRBJ2-3	TGTGCCAGCAGCCTCGGGAGGACAGATACGCAGTATTTT	CASSLGRTDTQYF
TRBV5-4	few	-	TRBJ1-2	TGTGCCAGCAGCTTCGGGGAAGGAAGAGGCTACACCTTC	CASSFGEGRGYTF
TRBV11-2	-	TRBD1	TRBJ2-7	TGTGCCAGCAGCTTAAATTGGCCGGGACAGACCTACGAGCAGTACTTC	CASSLNWPGQTYEQYF
TRBV5-6	-	TRBD2	TRBJ2-1	TGTGCCAGCAGCTTGGTTTGGGGGAGGGCCGAAAATGAGCAGTTCTTC	CASSLVWGRAENEQFF
TRBV29-1	-	TRBD1	TRBJ2-7	TGCGGCGTTCCAGGGACAGGGGGCAGATACGAGCAGTACTTC	CGVPGTGGRYEQYF
TRBV6-5	-	-	TRBJ1-1	TGTGCCAGCAGTTACTCAACAGGGATTCGGACTGAAGCTTTCTTT	CASSYSTGIRTEAFF
TRBV7-6	-	-	TRBJ2-5	TGTGCCAGCAGCTACCTAGACGGAGAGACCCAGTACTTC	CASSYLDGETQYF
TRBV5-1	-	TRBD1	TRBJ2-3	TGCGCCAGCAGCTGGGAAACAGGGGCTTTGGTGGATACGCAGTATTTT	CASSWETGALVDTQYF
TRBV5-1	-	TRBD1	TRBJ1-1	TGCGCCAGCAGCTTGGAGGGCAGGGGGACGGGAACTGAAGCTTTCTTT	CASSLEGRGTGTEAFF
TRBV19	once	-	TRBJ1-2	TGTGCCAGTAGAACGGGGTCAGATCTTTTTGGCTACACCTTC	CASRTGSDLFGYTF
TRBV2	-	TRBD2	TRBJ2-5	TGTGCCAGCCGCCGACTAGCGGGGGGGCGAGAGACCCAGTACTTC	CASRRLAGGRETQYF